The 9 T cell receptor beta chains listed next were all sequenced from one sample in a study of T cell responses to AZD1222 COVID-19 vaccine. Only in-frame clones appear in the TCRdb table, and some are missing; sequencing was by immunoSEQ multiplex PCR. The data show more than 80,000 clones, 80% to 90% seen once. Sequenced material: peripheral blood, taken 28 days after the second AZD1222 dose. Source of these receptors: an adult who received the AZD1222 COVID-19 vaccine.

V gene TRBV6-5 combines with J gene TRBJ2-7, with TRBD1 matching over 11 bases. Germline V gene lookup returns CDR1 MNHEY and CDR2 SVGAGI. The CDR3 totals 15 residues. Losses at the gene ends were 6 bases for V and 1 base for J; bases not matched to a gene: 5. The CDR3 nucleotides read TGTGCCAGCAGCCACCGGGACAGGGGGTCCTACGAGCAGTACTTC. Residues: CASSHRDRGSYEQYF.

This CDR3 reads CASSRTGNTEAFF. CDR3 bases: TGTGCCAGCAGTCGGACAGGGAACACTGAAGCTTTCTTT. This chain connects TRBV12-3 or TRBV12-4 to TRBJ1-1; 7 bases agree with TRBD1. V shed 5 bases, J shed 1 base, and the junction held 1 base outside the gene matches. This CDR3 has 13 residues.

The rearrangement uses TRBV7-9 and TRBJ1-1; 7 bases are shared with TRBD1. This CDR3 contains 13 residues. V shed 2 bases and J 5 bases; nucleotides not matched to a gene: 2. Germline CDR1 SEHNR, CDR2 FQNEAQ (reference sequence). The DNA of the CDR3 is TGTGCCAGCAGCTTAACAGGGGATACTGAAGCTTTCTTT. As protein: CASSLTGDTEAFF.

In this sample, this clone turned up once. V usage is TRBV3-1 (or the pseudogene TRBV3-2) and J usage is TRBJ2-7; 10 nucleotides line up with TRBD2. The V and J ends lost 4 bases and 6 bases, in that order; junction bases with no gene match: 9. This CDR3 is built from 15 residues. Germline V lookup: CDR1 LGHDT, CDR2 YNNKEL (reference sequence). CDR3 sequence reads: CASSPLLAGAVEQYF. The CDR3 DNA reads TGTGCCAGCAGCCCCCTTCTAGCGGGAGCGGTCGAGCAGTACTTC.

This chain uses TRBV20-1 with TRBJ1-4, with D possibly TRBD1 on 6 matching bases. This CDR3 has 13 residues. Germline V gene data show CDR1 as DFQATT and CDR2 as SNEGSKA (reference sequence). V shed 3 bases and J shed 5 bases, with 10 bases lying between them. The CDR3 spells CSASQGRNEKLFF. In DNA form, the CDR3 reads TGCAGTGCTAGTCAGGGGAGGAATGAAAAACTGTTTTTT.

The rearrangement uses TRBV20-1 and TRBJ2-1; TRBD2 matches 7 bases. After removal of 5 bases from V and 9 bases from J, the junction contained 4 bases not matched to a gene. The germline gives CDR1 DFQATT, CDR2 SNEGSKA (reference sequence). This CDR3 region has 11 residues. The CDR3 DNA follows: TGCAGTGCTGCCGGGACTACTGAGCAGTTCTTC. Amino acids: CSAAGTTEQFF.

This clone was found once. The chain joins TRBV19 to TRBJ1-4; D may be TRBD1 (5 bases). Germline V lookup: CDR1 LNHDA, CDR2 SQIVND (reference sequence). V lost 5 bases and J 5 bases, leaving 12 bases between the germline ends. CDR3 length equals 14 residues. The DNA of the CDR3 is TGTGCCAGTAGTTTGGGCAGGGCCAATGAAAAACTGTTTTTT. Protein sequence: CASSLGRANEKLFF.

The CDR3 nucleotides are TGTGCCAGCAGCGGATTGGTCATCGAAAAAGCTTTCTTT. Its protein product is CASSGLVIEKAFF. The V call is TRBV7-9, the J call TRBJ1-1; D ambiguous. This CDR3 region has 13 residues. Germline assignment: CDR1 SEHNR and CDR2 FQNEAQ (reference sequence). V was pared by 5 bases and J by 9 bases, with 16 bases between.

The J gene is TRBJ1-2, the V gene TRBV7-2; D possibly corresponds to TRBD1 (6 bases). CDR1 and CDR2 from the germline V gene are SGHTA and FQGNSA. Trimming took off 7 bases at V and 8 bases at J, with 23 bases between the two ends. The CDR3 totals 15 residues. CDR3 in amino acids: CASTSQGLLRVGYTF. DNA of the CDR3: TGTGCCAGCACCTCACAGGGACTGCTGCGGGTGGGCTACACCTTC.